The 30 T cell receptor beta chains presented below share a single source sample, sequenced in a study of T cell responses to AZD1222 COVID-19 vaccine. Using immunoSEQ multiplex PCR, the repertoire was profiled, and TCRdb retains in-frame clones only, with some absent. The data hold 15,000 to 20,000 clones, with just under 90% observed a single time. The sequencing used peripheral blood, collected 28 days after the second AZD1222 dose. These receptors all stem from an adult who received the AZD1222 COVID-19 vaccine.

The chain combines TRBV19 with TRBJ2-1, with D uncertain. Trimming cost V 5 bases and J 5 bases, with 4 bases left between them. Germline loops: CDR1 LNHDA, CDR2 SQIVND (reference sequence). The length of the CDR3 is 11 residues. The CDR3 region is CASSWHNEQFF. CDR3 nucleotide sequence: TGTGCCAGTAGTTGGCACAATGAGCAGTTCTTC. The full variable domain, rest sourced from reference TRBV19 and TRBJ2-1, is DGGITQSPKYLFRKEGQNVTLSCEQNLNHDAMYWYRQDPGQGLRLIYYSQIVNDFQKGDIAEGYSVSREKKESFPLTVTSAQKNPTAFYLCASSWHNEQFFGPGTRLTVL.

The V call is TRBV24-1, the J call TRBJ2-1, with 8 bases lining up with TRBD1. V was clipped by 8 bases and J by 4 bases; unmatched bases: 9. CDR1 KGHDR and CDR2 SFDVKD come from the germline V gene. CDR3 length equals 15 residues. CDR3 coding DNA: TGTGCCACCATCAAGGACAGGGTAATGTACAATGAGCAGTTCTTC. Protein sequence: CATIKDRVMYNEQFF.

The chain has TRBV2 and TRBJ2-7, with 7 bases matching TRBD1. The CDR3 length is 14 residues. Germline CDR1 is SNHLY and CDR2 is FYNNEI. Germline trimming cut 5 bases from V and 5 bases from J; bases unmatched to any gene: 9. CDR3 loop: CASSQQGQGNEQYV. CDR3 nucleotide sequence: TGTGCCAGCAGTCAACAGGGGCAGGGAAACGAGCAGTACGTC.

The table lists this clone with a count of one. The V call is TRBV30, the J call TRBJ1-6, with D perhaps matching TRBD1 (6 bases). Germline V gene sequence: CDR1 GTSNPN, CDR2 SVGIG (reference sequence). Trimming took off 4 bases at V and 9 bases at J, with 13 bases between the two ends. The CDR3 runs to 13 residues. The CDR3: CAWMVGGGSPLHF. In DNA form, the CDR3 reads TGTGCCTGGATGGTCGGAGGGGGTTCACCCCTCCACTTT. The full variable domain, its missing parts supplied by reference TRBV30 and TRBJ1-6, is SQTIHQWPATLVQPVGSPLSLECTVEGTSNPNLYWYRQAAGRGLQLLFYSVGIGQISSEVPQNLSASRPQDRQFILSSKKLLLSDSGFYLCAWMVGGGSPLHFGNGTRLTVT.

This chain joins TRBV12-3 or TRBV12-4 and TRBJ2-5; D unclear. The CDR3 runs to 13 residues. Between the trimmed V and J ends, which lost 6 bases and 5 bases, there was a span of 13 bases. The CDR3 region is CASSSFSGETQYF. The CDR3 DNA reads as TGTGCCAGCAGCTCGTTTTCGGGTGAGACCCAGTACTTC.

V gene TRBV10-3 combines with J gene TRBJ2-2, with a weak D call TRBD2 (6 bases). CDR1 is ENHRY and CDR2 is SYGVKD in the germline V gene. V was cut by 3 bases and J by 1 base, with 12 bases left in between. The CDR3 totals 16 residues. Here the CDR3 reads CAISDGTGKNTGELFF. As DNA, the CDR3 is TGTGCCATCAGTGACGGGACTGGGAAGAACACCGGGGAGCTGTTTTTT.

The V call is TRBV10-3, the J call TRBJ2-2; TRBD2 agrees at 14 bases. Germline V gene lookup returns CDR1 ENHRY and CDR2 SYGVKD. The ends lost 6 bases at V and 6 bases at J; junction bases unmatched: 9. CDR3 length equals 17 residues. CDR3 sequence: CAISSPRTSGRSGELFF. CDR3 sequence (DNA): TGTGCCATCAGCTCCCCAAGGACTAGCGGGAGGTCCGGGGAGCTGTTTTTT.

The chain uses TRBV9 and TRBJ2-7; TRBD2 matches 9 bases. Germline-derived CDR1 and CDR2 are SGDLS and YYNGEE. This CDR3 contains 16 residues. Trimming took 1 base from V and 7 from J; bases not matched to a gene: 12. CDR3 nucleotides: TGTGCCAGCAGCGTAATGGGGGCGGGAGGGCCTGAGGAGCAGTACTTC. This gives the protein CASSVMGAGGPEEQYF.

This clone was observed once. The chain joins TRBV7-9 to TRBJ1-1; D is unresolved. The CDR3 has 13 amino acids. Germline V lookup: CDR1 SEHNR, CDR2 FQNEAQ (reference sequence). V was shortened by 4 bases and J by 5 bases, with 11 bases between the two germline ends. The CDR3 loop is CASSSLSSTEAFF. Here the CDR3 DNA reads TGTGCCAGCAGCTCCCTTTCCAGTACTGAAGCTTTCTTT.

This clone was found once. V gene TRBV6-1 combines with J gene TRBJ2-1; perhaps TRBD1 as D (6 bases). V was shortened by 3 bases and J by 6 bases, with 18 bases between the two germline ends. This CDR3 is built from 16 residues. Germline CDR1 is MNHNS and CDR2 is SASEGT. The CDR3 reads CASSEIPGHLGNEQFF. CDR3 bases: TGTGCCAGCAGTGAGATACCGGGACACCTAGGCAATGAGCAGTTCTTC.

The chain carries TRBV6-1 and TRBJ1-5; D not resolved. This CDR3 is 16 amino acids long. Germline values: CDR1 MNHNS, CDR2 SASEGT. V was pared by 1 base and J by 0 bases, with 10 bases between. CDR3 residues: CASSEVGGISNQPQHF. The DNA of the CDR3 is TGTGCCAGCAGTGAAGTCGGCGGAATTAGCAATCAGCCCCAGCATTTT.

The chain links TRBV28 to TRBJ1-4; 7 bases match TRBD1. J lost 5 bases, V lost 6 bases, and 12 bases had no gene match. Germline loops: CDR1 MDHEN, CDR2 SYDVKM. This CDR3 spans 16 amino acids. CDR3 protein: CASSPLRDSSNEKLFF. CDR3 nucleotides: TGTGCCAGCAGCCCTCTTCGGGACAGCTCAAATGAAAAACTGTTTTTT.

This chain's CDR3 is CASSKHPQGEKNIQYF. CDR3 DNA: TGTGCCAGCAGCAAGCACCCCCAGGGCGAAAAAAACATTCAGTACTTC. This chain links TRBV21-1 with TRBJ2-4; no check of the table's D call, TRBD1, against the DNA was made. TRBV21-1 is a pseudogene. The CDR3 length is 16 residues.

This sequence joins TRBV7-9 and TRBJ2-3, with 7 nucleotides matching TRBD1. The germline V gene encodes CDR1 SEHNR and CDR2 FQNEAQ (reference sequence). CDR3 size: 10 residues. V was pared by 5 bases and J by 13 bases, with 3 bases of the junction left unmatched. The CDR3 reads CASSQGEEYF. The CDR3 nucleotides are TGTGCCAGCAGCCAGGGGGAAGAGTATTTT.

DNA for the CDR3: TGTGCCAGCAGTTATGCGGGGGGGGGCTACTATGGCTACACCTTC. Protein product: CASSYAGGGYYGYTF. The V call is TRBV6-5, the J call TRBJ1-2, with D tentatively TRBD1 (6 bases). The CDR3 spans 15 residues. Deletions cut 3 bases from V and 3 bases from J, with 14 bases between. Germline values: CDR1 MNHEY, CDR2 SVGAGI.

The chain has TRBV7-8 and TRBJ2-2, with 8 nucleotides matching TRBD2. CDR3 length: 18 amino acids. Germline assignment: CDR1 SGHVS and CDR2 FQNEAQ. Losses at the gene ends were 0 bases for V and 6 bases for J; bases not matched to a gene: 12. This CDR3 reads CASSLASGASGSAGELFF. The DNA of the CDR3 is TGTGCCAGCAGCTTAGCGTCAGGGGCTAGCGGGTCGGCCGGGGAGCTGTTTTTT. Together with reference TRBV7-8 and TRBJ2-2, the CDR3 gives the full variable domain: GAGVSQSPRYKVAKRGQDVALRCDPISGHVSLFWYQQALGQGPEFLTYFQNEAQLDKSGLPSDRFFAERPEGSVSTLKIQRTQQEDSAVYLCASSLASGASGSAGELFFGEGSRLTVL.

The rearrangement joins TRBV6-4 to TRBJ2-3; 9 nucleotides agree with TRBD2. CDR1 is MRHNA, CDR2 SNTAGT, per germline. The J segment lost 2 bases and the V segment lost 5 bases, leaving 5 bases of the junction unmatched. This CDR3 has 15 residues. As DNA, the CDR3 is TGTGCCAGCAGTACCGAGCGGGGGGCCACAGATACGCAGTATTTT. Amino acid sequence: CASSTERGATDTQYF.

The rearrangement uses TRBV18 and TRBJ2-2, with TRBD1 identical over 9 bases. CDR3 length equals 17 residues. Germline CDR1 is KGHSH and CDR2 is LQKENI. V lost 3 bases, J lost 1 base, and 6 bases stayed unmatched. The CDR3 region has the DNA TGTGCCAGCTCACCTCCCCCGGACAGGGGGAACACCGGGGAGCTGTTTTTT. Its protein product is CASSPPPDRGNTGELFF. The full variable domain, completed using reference TRBV18 and TRBJ2-2, is NAGVMQNPRHLVRRRGQEARLRCSPMKGHSHVYWYRQLPEEGLKFMVYLQKENIIDESGMPKERFSAEFPKEGPSILRIQQVVRGDSAAYFCASSPPPDRGNTGELFFGEGSRLTVL.

This clone occurred once. V gene TRBV5-4 combines with J gene TRBJ1-4; 8 nucleotides match TRBD1. The V and J ends lost 3 bases and 8 bases, in that order; junction bases with no gene match: 9. The CDR3 is 15 amino acids. Germline V gene sequence: CDR1 SGHNT, CDR2 YYREEE (reference sequence). The CDR3 coding sequence is TGTGCCAGCAGCTCAAACCAGGGGGCAGAGGAAAAACTGTTTTTT. Translated: CASSSNQGAEEKLFF.

The CDR3 protein is CASSVAGGPSYEQYF. The CDR3 DNA reads TGTGCCAGCAGCGTTGCGGGAGGCCCTTCCTACGAGCAGTACTTC. The V call is TRBV6-5, the J call TRBJ2-7; 8 bases align to TRBD2. Germline CDR1 is MNHEY and CDR2 is SVGAGI. The CDR3 runs 15 residues. V dropped 6 bases and J dropped 1; count of bases not matched to a gene: 8.

V is TRBV29-1 and J is TRBJ2-2; 10 nucleotides match TRBD1. The germline CDR1 and CDR2 sequences are SQVTM and ANQGSEA. With 6 bases clipped from V and 5 bases from J, the junction kept 9 bases outside the gene matches. This CDR3 is 15 amino acids long. CDR3 sequence: CSVKAPGQGTGELFF. CDR3 bases: TGCAGCGTGAAGGCCCCGGGACAGGGGACCGGGGAGCTGTTTTTT.

The rearrangement uses TRBV19 and TRBJ1-4, with 10 positions matching TRBD1. The germline gives CDR1 LNHDA, CDR2 SQIVND (reference sequence). The junction had 15 bases not matched to a gene; V was cut back by 8 bases and J by 6 bases. This CDR3 has 17 residues. CDR3 region: CASRDRGGLQLDEKLFF. In DNA form, the CDR3 reads TGTGCCAGTCGGGACAGGGGAGGGCTCCAATTAGATGAAAAACTGTTTTTT.

Only one count was recorded for this clone. This chain connects TRBV10-2 to TRBJ1-6; 7 nucleotides line up with TRBD1. This CDR3 region has 17 residues. J lost 7 bases, V lost 5 bases, and 14 bases had no gene match. Germline CDR1 reads WSHSY; CDR2 reads SAAADI. DNA of the CDR3: TGCGCCAGCAGTCTCGCACCAACCGGGACAGCAAATTCACCCCTCCACTTT. Its protein product is CASSLAPTGTANSPLHF.

V gene TRBV18 combines with J gene TRBJ1-4; no clear D. Germline loops: CDR1 KGHSH, CDR2 LQKENI. The CDR3 is 13 amino acids. Trimming removed 1 base from V and 10 bases from J, with 10 bases in between. The chain's CDR3 is CASSPQDEGKLFF. CDR3 sequence (DNA): TGTGCCAGCTCACCACAGGACGAGGGAAAACTGTTTTTT.

The genes are TRBV28 and TRBJ2-1; no firm D call. Deletions cut 5 bases from V and 15 bases from J, with 17 bases between. CDR1 MDHEN and CDR2 SYDVKM come from the germline V gene. This CDR3 has 12 residues. This chain's CDR3 is CASSPNARNAFF. In DNA, the CDR3 is TGTGCCAGCAGTCCCAACGCTAGGAATGCGTTCTTC.

This rearrangement joins TRBV11-3 to TRBJ2-5; the D gene is possibly TRBD1 (5 bases). V was clipped by 1 base and J by 5 bases, with 11 bases between them. This CDR3 spans 14 amino acids. Germline-derived CDR1 and CDR2 are SGHNT and YENEEA. The CDR3 DNA reads TGTGCCAGCAGCTTAGGAGGACCAGGGGAGACCCAGTACTTC. Protein sequence: CASSLGGPGETQYF.

V and J are TRBV7-2 and TRBJ1-5; D may be TRBD1 (6 bases). V lost 4 bases and J lost 7, with 17 bases in between. Looked up from germline, CDR1 is SGHTA and CDR2 is FQGNSA. This CDR3 has 15 residues. The CDR3 spells CASSSPGRGFQPQHF. Here the CDR3 DNA reads TGTGCCAGCAGCTCCCCGGGCAGGGGATTCCAGCCCCAGCATTTT.

This clone was seen just once. The chain joins TRBV28 to TRBJ1-6; D is ambiguous. The V end lost 5 bases, the J end lost 14 bases, and 13 bases lay between the germline ends. This CDR3 has 12 amino acids. Germline V lookup: CDR1 MDHEN, CDR2 SYDVKM. The CDR3 loop reads CASSPRTESLHF. The DNA for the CDR3 is TGTGCCAGCAGTCCCCGGACCGAATCCCTCCACTTT.

This clone was counted a few times. The chain combines TRBV12-3 or TRBV12-4 with TRBJ2-5; tentative D call: TRBD2 (5 bases). V was pared by 5 bases and J by 5 bases, with 12 bases between. The CDR3 totals 13 residues. The CDR3: CASSKLVRETQYF. For the CDR3, the DNA is TGTGCCAGCAGTAAACTAGTGAGGGAGACCCAGTACTTC.

V gene TRBV3-1 (or the pseudogene TRBV3-2) combines with J gene TRBJ2-1; 9 positions match TRBD2. CDR1 and CDR2 (germline): LGHDT, YNNKEL (reference sequence). CDR3 length equals 16 residues. V lost 1 base to trimming and J lost 11 bases; unmatched junction nucleotides: 12. The CDR3 region is CASSQVASGVFRKQFF. The CDR3 nucleotides read TGTGCCAGCAGCCAAGTCGCTAGCGGGGTATTTCGGAAGCAGTTCTTC.